These T cell receptor beta chains were read from a single sample in a study of regulatory T cells in long-lasting Graves disease. In TCRdb, the multiplex PCR reads were re-called with MiXCR into one record per CDR3 protein. Altogether about 290,000 distinct CDR3 sequences are present, 20% to 25% being singletons, with the ten largest covering more than 50%. The specimen was peripheral blood mononuclear cells (PBMCs), collected when the disease was refractory, from a patient treated with antithyroid drugs. These receptors came from a female donor with Graves disease. The CDR3 runs from the conserved cysteine through the conserved F or W. D genes are given only for firm matches. Only part of the rows carry a size: once, few, many, or a class if the clone is expanded.

j_gene,abundance,v_gene,d_gene,CDR3aa,CDR3nt
TRBJ1-3,.,TRBV6-1,TRBD1,CASSGGPGTGHTIYF,TGTGCCAGCAGTGGCGGTCCCGGGACAGGGCACACCATATATTTT
TRBJ2-5,many,TRBV28,.,CASPPSGDPPTFQYF,TGTGCCAGCCCTCCCTCCGGGGACCCACCAACTTTCCAGTACTTC
TRBJ2-7,many,TRBV4-1,TRBD2,CASSQGSGRGEQYF,TGCGCCAGCAGCCAAGGTAGCGGGAGGGGCGAGCAGTACTTC
TRBJ2-7,many,TRBV2,.,CASNGVEQYF,TGTGCCAGCAACGGGGTCGAGCAGTACTTC
TRBJ2-7,few,TRBV5-1,.,CASSPSKATGGSEQYF,TGCGCCAGCAGCCCAAGTAAAGCGACCGGAGGTTCCGAGCAGTACTTC
TRBJ1-5,.,TRBV7-2,TRBD1,CASSLLGTGGFNQPQHF,TGTGCCAGCAGTTTATTGGGGACAGGGGGCTTCAATCAGCCCCAGCATTTT
TRBJ1-3,few,TRBV20-1,.,CSASQGLSGNTIYF,TGCAGTGCTAGTCAGGGGCTCTCTGGAAACACCATATATTTT
TRBJ1-2,many,TRBV30,TRBD1,CACDRDRGGYTF,TGTGCCTGCGACAGGGATCGGGGTGGCTACACCTTC
TRBJ2-3,.,TRBV15,.,CATSRDGLSTDTQYF,TGTGCCACCAGCAGAGATGGGCTGAGCACAGATACGCAGTATTTT
TRBJ2-7,few,TRBV11-2,.,CASSFNRAYEQYF,TGTGCCAGCAGCTTCAACAGAGCCTACGAGCAGTACTTC
TRBJ2-5,.,TRBV6-6,.,CASSYSMPQETQYF,TGTGCCAGCAGTTACTCGATGCCCCAAGAGACCCAGTACTTC
TRBJ2-5,.,TRBV4-3,.,CASSQDEQETQYF,TGCGCCAGCAGCCAAGATGAACAAGAGACCCAGTACTTC
TRBJ1-1,many,TRBV7-8,TRBD1,CASSLGTGVLNTEAFF,TGTGCCAGCAGCTTAGGGACAGGCGTATTGAACACTGAAGCTTTCTTT
TRBJ1-1,.,TRBV12-3/TRBV12-4,.,CASSPGQWNTEAFF,TGTGCCAGCAGCCCGGGACAATGGAACACTGAAGCTTTCTTT
TRBJ2-2,many,TRBV28,.,CASSSTFTGELFF,TGTGCCAGCAGTTCCACCTTCACCGGGGAGCTGTTTTTT
TRBJ2-5,.,TRBV4-1,TRBD2,CASSQGLFTGLSRETQYF,TGCGCCAGCAGCCAGGGACTATTTACGGGACTGTCTAGGGAGACCCAGTACTTC
TRBJ1-1,many,TRBV7-2,.,CASSLGQYTEAFF,TGTGCCAGCAGCTTAGGACAGTACACTGAAGCTTTCTTT
TRBJ2-7,.,TRBV11-2,TRBD1,CASSPPRDRAYEQYF,TGTGCCAGCAGCCCCCCCCGTGACAGGGCCTACGAGCAGTACTTC
TRBJ2-5,many,TRBV7-2,.,CASSLEGFKAWETQYF,TGTGCCAGCAGCTTAGAGGGATTTAAAGCGTGGGAGACCCAGTACTTC
TRBJ1-4,many,TRBV12-3/TRBV12-4,TRBD1,CASSLTGNEKLFF,TGTGCCAGCAGTTTGACAGGGAATGAAAAACTGTTTTTT
TRBJ2-7,few,TRBV28,.,CASSLPGLTTYEQYF,TGTGCCAGCAGTCTTCCGGGACTCACGACCTACGAGCAGTACTTC
TRBJ1-2,.,TRBV28,TRBD1,CASSYGQGGSCTF,TGTGCCAGCAGTTACGGACAGGGTGGCAGCTGCACCTTC
TRBJ1-1,many,TRBV6-1,.,CASSSGAGYTEAFF,TGTGCCAGTTCCTCGGGGGCAGGGTATACTGAAGCTTTCTTT
TRBJ1-5,once,TRBV28,.,CASRHRDGEPNQPQHF,TGTGCCAGCAGACACCGGGACGGAGAACCCAATCAGCCCCAGCATTTT
TRBJ2-5,.,TRBV5-1,.,CASSLERSETQYF,TGCGCCAGCAGCTTGGAGAGATCAGAGACCCAGTACTTC
TRBJ1-2,.,TRBV30,TRBD1,CACTGEANYGYTF,TGTGCCTGTACAGGGGAGGCTAACTATGGCTACACCTTC
TRBJ2-1,.,TRBV29-1,TRBD2,CSAAAVAGGNEQFF,TGCAGCGCGGCAGCGGTAGCGGGAGGAAATGAGCAGTTCTTC
TRBJ1-2,many,TRBV7-9,.,CASSRPLDYGYTF,TGTGCCAGCAGCCGGCCGTTAGACTATGGCTACACCTTC
TRBJ2-7,many,TRBV5-5,.,CASSLEDGYEQYF,TGTGCCAGCAGCTTGGAAGATGGTTACGAGCAGTACTTC
TRBJ1-3,.,TRBV7-2,.,CASSLDARTIYF,TGTGCCAGCAGCTTAGACGCCCGCACCATATATTTT
TRBJ2-7,many,TRBV28,TRBD2,CASSETSGRGDEQYF,TGTGCCAGCAGTGAGACTAGCGGGAGAGGCGACGAGCAGTACTTC
TRBJ2-5,many,TRBV30,.,CAWSLLWTEAQETQYF,TGTGCCTGGAGTTTGTTGTGGACCGAGGCCCAAGAGACCCAGTACTTC
TRBJ2-3,few,TRBV10-3,TRBD1,CAISMGQYTDTQYF,TGTGCCATCAGTATGGGACAGTACACAGATACGCAGTATTTT
TRBJ2-7,few,TRBV18,.,CASSPPGDPFGQYF,TGTGCCAGCTCACCACCGGGGGACCCCTTCGGGCAGTACTTC
TRBJ2-5,many,TRBV7-2,TRBD2,CASSSGTSGRGHQETQYF,TGTGCCAGCAGCTCCGGGACTAGCGGGAGGGGGCACCAAGAGACCCAGTACTTC
TRBJ1-2,few,TRBV30,.,CAWSEDSSSYGYTF,TGTGCCTGGAGTGAAGACAGTTCTAGCTATGGCTACACCTTC
TRBJ2-7,many,TRBV7-2,.,CASSLVVGTREQYF,TGTGCCAGCAGCTTAGTGGTCGGGACTCGGGAGCAGTACTTC
TRBJ1-1,few,TRBV6-5,.,CASSYSAGLFTEAFF,TGTGCCAGCAGTTACTCGGCAGGTTTGTTCACTGAAGCTTTCTTT
TRBJ2-7,many,TRBV28,.,CASMASGQNYEQYF,TGTGCCAGCATGGCCTCCGGACAGAACTACGAGCAGTACTTC
TRBJ1-2,many,TRBV30,TRBD1,CAWSSGTEYGYTF,TGTGCCTGGAGCTCCGGGACAGAATATGGCTACACCTTC
TRBJ1-2,many,TRBV7-2,TRBD1,CASSSYVDRVAHGYTF,TGTGCCAGCAGCTCCTACGTAGACAGGGTCGCTCATGGCTACACCTTC
TRBJ2-7,few,TRBV5-1,TRBD2,CASRDGLAGGLNYEQYF,TGCGCCAGCAGGGACGGACTAGCGGGAGGGCTAAACTACGAGCAGTACTTC
TRBJ2-7,few,TRBV7-2,TRBD2,CATATSLWYEQYF,TGTGCCACCGCGACTAGCTTGTGGTACGAGCAGTACTTC